This entry concerns a single T cell receptor (beta chain). This sample is drawn from a study of control samples from healthy donors and cancer patients. Profiling relied on immunoSEQ multiplex PCR, and the TCRdb table lists in-frame clones only, not all of them. The sample gives 90,000 to 100,000 clones, around 82% of which show up once; 2% is in the top ten. With V trimmed by 4 bases and J by 4 bases, 6 bases remained unmatched. This CDR3 is 13 amino acids long. CDR1 and CDR2 from the germline V gene are GTSNPN and SVGIG (reference sequence). This chain joins TRBV30 and TRBJ2-7, with 8 bases matching TRBD2. The TCR comes from a man aged 55 to 70 in good health. Material for sequencing was blood. Here the CDR3 DNA reads TGTGCCTGGAAAAAGCGGGAGTGGTACGAGCAGTACTTC. Its protein product is CAWKKREWYEQYF.